This paragraph reports one TCR beta chain. Its target is not known. V gave up 5 bases and J gave up 4 bases, with 8 bases separating them. CDR3 length: 12 residues. Germline values: CDR1 MDHEN, CDR2 SYDVKM. This record comes from a study of CD8 T cells in ankylosing spondylitis. TCRdb independently ran MiXCR on the 5' RACE reads; one entry per CDR3 protein. The table has over 700,000 distinct CDR3 sequences, around 19% seen once. Broader study findings: Apparently characteristic of ankylosing spondylitis blood was a TCR beta motif (about eight highly homologous variants).

This TCR derives from a male donor with ankylosing spondylitis. The V call is TRBV28, the J call TRBJ2-5; no clear D. What was sequenced was blood, either unsorted or a sorted T cell fraction (not recorded which). CDR3 amino acids: CASSQTSETQYF. DNA of the CDR3: TGTGCCAGCAGTCAGACATCAGAGACCCAGTACTTC.